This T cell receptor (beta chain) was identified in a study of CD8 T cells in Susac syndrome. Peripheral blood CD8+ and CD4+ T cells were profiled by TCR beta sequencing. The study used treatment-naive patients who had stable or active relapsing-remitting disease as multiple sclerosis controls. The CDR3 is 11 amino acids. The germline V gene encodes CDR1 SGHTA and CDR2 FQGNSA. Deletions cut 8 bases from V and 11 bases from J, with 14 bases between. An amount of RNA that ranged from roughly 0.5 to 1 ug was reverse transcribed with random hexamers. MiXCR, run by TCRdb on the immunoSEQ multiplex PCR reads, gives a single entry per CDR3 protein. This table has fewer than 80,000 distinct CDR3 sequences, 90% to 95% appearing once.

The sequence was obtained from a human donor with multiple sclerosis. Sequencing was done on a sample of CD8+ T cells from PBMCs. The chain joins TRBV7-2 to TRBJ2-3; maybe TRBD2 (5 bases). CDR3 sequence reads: CASRGPRGQYF. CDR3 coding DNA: TGTGCCAGCCGAGGGCCCCGGGGGCAGTATTTT.